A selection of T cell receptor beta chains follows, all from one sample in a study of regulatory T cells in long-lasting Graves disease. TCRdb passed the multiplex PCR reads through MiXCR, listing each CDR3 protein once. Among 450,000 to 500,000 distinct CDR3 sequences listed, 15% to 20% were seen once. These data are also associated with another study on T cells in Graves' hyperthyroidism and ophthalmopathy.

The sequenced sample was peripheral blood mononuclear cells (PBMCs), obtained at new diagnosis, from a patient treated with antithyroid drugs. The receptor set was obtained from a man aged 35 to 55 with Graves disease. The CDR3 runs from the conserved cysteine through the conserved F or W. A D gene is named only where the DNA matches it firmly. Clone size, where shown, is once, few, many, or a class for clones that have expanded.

CASSECSERECTGELFF TGTGCCAGCAGTGAATGCTCGGAGCGGGAGTGCACCGGGGAGCTGTTTTTT TRBJ2-2 17 few TRBD2 TRBV2
CSARGSREETQYF TGCAGTGCTAGAGGTAGCAGGGAAGAGACCCAGTACTTC TRBJ2-5 13 many . TRBV20-1
CASSRDSWEKLFF TGTGCCAGCAGCCGGGACAGCTGGGAAAAACTGTTTTTT TRBJ1-4 13 few TRBD1 TRBV5-8
CASSFTGVSSTDTQYF TGTGCCAGCAGTTTTACAGGGGTTTCGAGCACAGATACGCAGTATTTT TRBJ2-3 16 many TRBD1 TRBV28
CASSLRPGSDTQYF TGTGCCAGCAGTTTGAGGCCGGGGTCAGATACGCAGTATTTT TRBJ2-3 14 . . TRBV6-2/TRBV6-3
CASREQGASNQPQHF TGTGCCAGCAGGGAACAGGGGGCGAGCAATCAGCCCCAGCATTTT TRBJ1-5 15 many TRBD1 TRBV2
CASSQWGEVDTGELFF TGTGCCAGCAGCCAATGGGGGGAAGTGGACACCGGGGAGCTGTTTTTT TRBJ2-2 16 few . TRBV4-2
CASSQVWVSGRAGINEQFF TGTGCCAGCAGCCAAGTTTGGGTTAGCGGGAGGGCGGGAATCAATGAGCAGTTCTTC TRBJ2-1 19 . TRBD2 TRBV3-1
CASSQRNLPYEQYF TGTGCCAGCAGCCAACGAAACTTACCATACGAGCAGTACTTC TRBJ2-7 14 few . TRBV3-1
CASGFIKAGVHDEQFF TGTGCTAGTGGTTTTATTAAGGCGGGGGTCCACGATGAGCAGTTCTTC TRBJ2-1 16 few TRBD2 TRBV12-5
CASRRGQGLGETQYF TGTGCCAGCAGACGGGGACAGGGGTTGGGAGAGACCCAGTACTTC TRBJ2-5 15 many TRBD1 TRBV6-1
CATSDWTSGNTGELFF TGTGCCACCAGTGATTGGACTAGCGGAAACACCGGGGAGCTGTTTTTT TRBJ2-2 16 once TRBD2 TRBV24-1
CASSTSGRSHTDTQYF TGTGCCAGCAGCACTAGCGGGAGGTCGCACACAGATACGCAGTATTTT TRBJ2-3 16 . TRBD2 TRBV3-1
CASSDGGSTDTQYF TGCGCCAGCAGTGACGGCGGGAGCACAGATACGCAGTATTTT TRBJ2-3 14 many . TRBV10-1
CATSDFYPGHLISYEQYF TGTGCCACCAGTGATTTTTACCCGGGACACCTAATATCCTACGAGCAGTACTTC TRBJ2-7 18 many . TRBV24-1
CASSARQGSYNEQFF TGCGCCAGCAGCGCTCGACAGGGATCCTACAATGAGCAGTTCTTC TRBJ2-1 15 many TRBD1 TRBV5-1
CSASFGHLYEQYF TGCAGTGCTAGTTTCGGACATTTATACGAGCAGTACTTC TRBJ2-7 13 . . TRBV20-1
CASSLPRQGGNNEQFF TGTGCCAGCAGTTTACCTCGACAGGGAGGTAACAATGAGCAGTTCTTC TRBJ2-1 16 many . TRBV12-3/TRBV12-4
CASSEPGQLNYGYTF TGTGCCAGCAGCGAACCGGGACAGCTTAACTATGGCTACACCTTC TRBJ1-2 15 . TRBD1 TRBV27
CASSPLTHYGYTF TGTGCCAGCAGTCCCCTAACTCACTATGGCTACACCTTC TRBJ1-2 13 many . TRBV28
CATSDTLDRAGANVLTF TGTGCCACCAGTGACACCCTCGACAGGGCTGGGGCCAACGTCCTGACTTTC TRBJ2-6 17 . TRBD1 TRBV24-1
CASSLIGTLSYEQYF TGTGCCAGCAGTTTGATCGGGACACTCTCCTACGAGCAGTACTTC TRBJ2-7 15 many . TRBV28
CASSYRGAGTNYGYTF TGTGCCAGCAGTTACCGTGGAGCAGGGACCAACTATGGCTACACCTTC TRBJ1-2 16 . . TRBV6-5
CASTFVGTGELFF TGTGCCAGCACTTTTGTCGGCACCGGGGAGCTGTTTTTT TRBJ2-2 13 . . TRBV27
CASSELNGRAELFF TGTGCCAGCAGTGAATTGAACGGGCGCGCGGAGCTGTTTTTT TRBJ2-2 14 . . TRBV25-1
CASTKYRESSYNEQFF TGTGCCAGCACCAAATACCGGGAGAGCTCCTACAATGAGCAGTTCTTC TRBJ2-1 16 many . TRBV27
CASSGRDNNRLTEAFF TGCGCCAGCAGCGGACGGGACAACAACCGGTTGACTGAAGCTTTCTTT TRBJ1-1 16 many . TRBV5-1
CASSQDRSPPADTQYF TGCGCCAGCAGCCAAGATCGGTCTCCTCCGGCAGATACGCAGTATTTT TRBJ2-3 16 many . TRBV4-1
CASSRQGAYEQYF TGTGCCAGCAGCAGACAGGGGGCCTACGAGCAGTACTTC TRBJ2-7 13 many TRBD1 TRBV2
CASTESPYEQYF TGTGCCAGCACAGAGTCCCCCTACGAGCAGTACTTC TRBJ2-7 12 . . TRBV2
CASSLTQSPLHF TGTGCCAGCAGTTTAACGCAGTCACCCCTCCACTTT TRBJ1-6 12 many . TRBV28
CASRTPGPSGANVLTF TGTGCCAGCAGAACCCCAGGGCCATCTGGGGCCAACGTCCTGACTTTC TRBJ2-6 16 many . TRBV28
CASSSPGLYNEKLFF TGTGCCAGCAGTTCCCCAGGGCTTTATAATGAAAAACTGTTTTTT TRBJ1-4 15 . . TRBV28
CAWSPRLGGRGYGYTF TGTGCCTGGAGTCCACGGTTGGGGGGGCGCGGATATGGCTACACCTTC TRBJ1-2 16 many . TRBV30
CASKTSPNTGELFF TGTGCCAGCAAAACTAGCCCGAACACCGGGGAGCTGTTTTTT TRBJ2-2 14 few . TRBV6-1
CASSQGERANNYGYTF TGCGCCAGCAGCCAGGGGGAGAGGGCCAACAACTATGGCTACACCTTC TRBJ1-2 16 many . TRBV4-1
CASSLAGFNYGYTF TGTGCCAGCAGTTTAGCTGGGTTTAACTATGGCTACACCTTC TRBJ1-2 14 many . TRBV12-3/TRBV12-4
CASSTGLTQETQYF TGTGCCAGCAGCACCGGACTGACTCAAGAGACCCAGTACTTC TRBJ2-5 14 many . TRBV5-6
CASSIRTSGTTDTQYF TGTGCCAGTAGTATACGGACTAGCGGGACTACAGATACGCAGTATTTT TRBJ2-3 16 few TRBD2 TRBV19
CASRPGTGTGQAGANVLTF TGTGCCAGCAGGCCGGGAACCGGGACAGGGCAGGCTGGGGCCAACGTCCTGACTTTC TRBJ2-6 19 many TRBD1 TRBV7-9
CASSPPLAGIRNEQFF TGTGCCAGCAGCCCCCCCCTAGCGGGAATTAGAAATGAGCAGTTCTTC TRBJ2-1 16 few TRBD2 TRBV13
CASHWDSNQPQHF TGTGCCAGCCACTGGGACAGCAATCAGCCCCAGCATTTT TRBJ1-5 13 . . TRBV19
CATSRDLLGGTEAFF TGTGCCACCAGCAGAGACCTTTTGGGGGGCACTGAAGCTTTCTTT TRBJ1-1 15 . . TRBV15
CASSLGREYGNEQFF TGTGCCAGCAGCTTAGGGAGGGAGTACGGGAATGAGCAGTTCTTC TRBJ2-1 15 many TRBD2 TRBV7-3
CSARRGQEKTDTQYF TGCAGTGCTAGGAGGGGACAGGAAAAGACAGATACGCAGTATTTT TRBJ2-3 15 many TRBD1 TRBV20-1